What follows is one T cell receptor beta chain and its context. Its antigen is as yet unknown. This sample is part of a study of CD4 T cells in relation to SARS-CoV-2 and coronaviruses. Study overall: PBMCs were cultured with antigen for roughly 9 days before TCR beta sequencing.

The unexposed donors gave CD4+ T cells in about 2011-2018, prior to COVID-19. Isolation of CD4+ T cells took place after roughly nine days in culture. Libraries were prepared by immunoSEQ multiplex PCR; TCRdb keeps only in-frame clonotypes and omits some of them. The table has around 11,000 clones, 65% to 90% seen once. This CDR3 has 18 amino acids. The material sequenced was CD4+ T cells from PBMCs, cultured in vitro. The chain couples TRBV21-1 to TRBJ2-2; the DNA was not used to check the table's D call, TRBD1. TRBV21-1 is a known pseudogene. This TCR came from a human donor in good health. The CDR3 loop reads CASSRAIGTGRNTGELFF. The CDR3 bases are TGTGCCAGCAGCAGAGCCATCGGGACAGGGAGAAACACCGGGGAGCTGTTTTTT.